Listed here are 26 T cell receptor beta chains from one sample, sequenced in a study of blood T cell repertoires in COVID-19. This table comes from immunoSEQ multiplex PCR, and its TCRdb copy is limited to in-frame clones, with some not included. The sample consists of some 15,000 clones, over 70% of them appearing once. Input material: peripheral blood. All receptors derive from a man aged 55 to 70 with acute or convalescent COVID-19.

The chain joins TRBV7-8 to TRBJ1-5; D is possibly TRBD1 (5 bases). This CDR3 has 15 amino acids. V shed 0 bases and J shed 6 bases, with 12 bases lying between them. Germline V gene lookup returns CDR1 SGHVS and CDR2 FQNEAQ. CDR3 DNA: TGTGCCAGCAGCTTAGCTGGGCAGGGAGGTCAGCCCCAGCATTTT. Protein product: CASSLAGQGGQPQHF.

This clone was found a few times. The chain links TRBV27 to TRBJ1-1; no firm D call. This CDR3 is 14 amino acids long. The germline CDR1 and CDR2 sequences are MNHEY and SMNVEV (reference sequence). Trimming removed 9 bases from V and 0 bases from J, with 14 bases in between. The CDR3 loop is CASKQLSMNTEAFF. CDR3 coding DNA: TGTGCCAGTAAACAGTTGTCCATGAACACTGAAGCTTTCTTT.

The chain joins TRBV5-1 to TRBJ1-4; D is perhaps TRBD1 (5 bases). CDR3 length equals 16 residues. V was trimmed by 1 base and J by 0 bases, leaving 10 bases between them. CDR1 is SGHRS, CDR2 YFSETQ, per germline. CDR3 in DNA: TGCGCCAGCAGCTTGTCCCGACAGTCAACTAATGAAAAACTGTTTTTT. Residues: CASSLSRQSTNEKLFF. Using reference TRBV5-1 and TRBJ1-4 for the parts outside the CDR3, the full variable domain is KAGVTQTPRYLIKTRGQQVTLSCSPISGHRSVSWYQQTPGQGLQFLFEYFSETQRNKGNFPGRFSGRQFSNSRSEMNVSTLELGDSALYLCASSLSRQSTNEKLFFGSGTQLSVL.

The chain joins TRBV27 to TRBJ1-4; D uncertain. CDR3 size: 15 residues. The germline V gene encodes CDR1 MNHEY and CDR2 SMNVEV (reference sequence). The germline V and J ends were trimmed by 1 base and 8 bases, with 14 bases remaining between them. CDR3 loop: CASSLFRGIGEKLFF. The DNA of the CDR3 is TGTGCCAGCAGTTTATTTCGGGGAATCGGGGAAAAACTGTTTTTT.

This chain uses TRBV6-5 with TRBJ1-1; TRBD1 is a possible D gene (6 bases). V lost 7 bases, J lost 7 bases, and 13 bases lay in between. The germline V gene encodes CDR1 MNHEY and CDR2 SVGAGI. This CDR3 region has 12 residues. In DNA, the CDR3 is TGTGCCAGCAATCAAGGGGGGGTTGAAGCTTTCTTT. Translated, it gives CASNQGGVEAFF.

V gene TRBV7-7 combines with J gene TRBJ2-2; D uncertain. The CDR3 is 14 residues long. Germline assignment: CDR1 SSHAT and CDR2 FNYEAQ (reference sequence). V lost 5 bases to trimming and J lost 0 bases, with 7 bases between them. CDR3 nucleotide sequence: TGTGCCAGCAGCCTCGACACGAACACCGGGGAGCTGTTTTTT. This gives the protein CASSLDTNTGELFF. Full variable domain (remainder filled in from reference TRBV7-7 and TRBJ2-2): GAGVSQSPRYKVTKRGQDVTLRCDPISSHATLYWYQQALGQGPEFLTYFNYEAQPDKSGLPSDRFSAERPEGSISTLTIQRTEQRDSAMYRCASSLDTNTGELFFGEGSRLTVL.

V gene TRBV30 combines with J gene TRBJ1-6, with a possible D match to TRBD1 (6 bases). Germline V gives CDR1 GTSNPN, CDR2 SVGIG (reference sequence). V was pared by 3 bases and J by 11 bases, with 17 bases between. The CDR3 is 14 residues long. The CDR3, as DNA: TGTGCCTGGAGCGAGGGACAACGTATCACACCCCTCCACTTT. As protein: CAWSEGQRITPLHF.

This clone showed up just once. The chain uses TRBV6-5 and TRBJ1-2; 12 bases fit TRBD1. After removal of 2 bases from V and 8 bases from J, the junction contained 9 bases not matched to a gene. The CDR3 loop spans 16 amino acids. Per germline, CDR1 MNHEY and CDR2 SVGAGI. The CDR3 bases are TGTGCCAGCAGTTACGACCCGGGACAGGGGGCACGAGGCTACACCTTC. Protein sequence: CASSYDPGQGARGYTF.

The rearrangement links TRBV19 to TRBJ1-2, with 8 bases fitting TRBD1. The CDR3 runs to 14 residues. Germline CDR1 and CDR2: LNHDA and SQIVND (reference sequence). The junction had 7 bases not matched to a gene; V was cut back by 3 bases and J by 7 bases. This CDR3 reads CASSISRGQSGYTF. The CDR3, as DNA: TGTGCCAGTAGTATCTCCAGGGGGCAGTCTGGCTACACCTTC.

The V gene is TRBV9, the J gene TRBJ1-1, with no clear D. This CDR3 is built from 16 residues. Germline V gene data show CDR1 as SGDLS and CDR2 as YYNGEE. Between the trimmed V and J ends, which lost 3 bases and 1 base, there was a span of 16 bases. The DNA of the CDR3 is TGTGCCAGCAGCGCCCCTCTTGGTAGAGAGAACACTGAAGCTTTCTTT. It codes for CASSAPLGRENTEAFF.

This clone was seen just once. J is TRBJ2-3 and V is TRBV4-3, with D maybe TRBD2 (6 bases). Germline lookup yields CDR1 LGHNA and CDR2 YSLEER. The CDR3 runs 14 residues. V was trimmed by 3 bases and J by 10 bases, leaving 17 bases between them. CDR3 sequence reads: CASSQSTGLLPQYF. The CDR3 coding sequence is TGCGCCAGCAGCCAGTCCACGGGACTCTTGCCGCAGTATTTT.

The V call is TRBV7-8, the J call TRBJ1-3; TRBD1 might be the D (5 bases). Trimming shortened V by 5 bases and J by 2 bases, and 10 bases separated the two germline ends. The CDR3 totals 14 residues. Germline values: CDR1 SGHVS, CDR2 FQNEAQ. The CDR3 protein is CASSAWGAGNTIYF. CDR3 DNA sequence: TGTGCCAGCAGCGCCTGGGGGGCTGGAAACACCATATATTTT. Drawing the rest from reference TRBV7-8 and TRBJ1-3, the complete variable domain is GAGVSQSPRYKVAKRGQDVALRCDPISGHVSLFWYQQALGQGPEFLTYFQNEAQLDKSGLPSDRFFAERPEGSVSTLKIQRTQQEDSAVYLCASSAWGAGNTIYFGEGSWLTVV.

The chain uses TRBV27 and TRBJ2-7; TRBD1 matches 9 bases. Germline CDR1 MNHEY, CDR2 SMNVEV (reference sequence). With V trimmed by 4 bases and J by 1 base, 14 bases remained unmatched. The CDR3 runs to 18 residues. In nucleotides, the CDR3 is TGTGCCAGCAGTTCCCGGACGATCCCGGGACAGGGATCCTACGAGCAGTACTTC. Translating it yields CASSSRTIPGQGSYEQYF.

The chain has TRBV10-3 and TRBJ1-5; D is perhaps TRBD1 (6 bases). Germline CDR1 reads ENHRY; CDR2 reads SYGVKD. The V gene lost 11 bases and the J gene lost 4 bases, with 15 bases spanning the gap. The CDR3 consists of 13 residues. For the CDR3, the DNA is TGTGCCGCAACGGACAGTTTAAATCAGCCCCAGCATTTT. Residues: CAATDSLNQPQHF.

CDR3 in DNA: TGTGCCAGCAGCTTAGCGCAGATGGGCTACACCTTC. Its protein is CASSLAQMGYTF. The gene calls are TRBV7-9 and TRBJ1-2; D gene unclear. Germline values: CDR1 SEHNR, CDR2 FQNEAQ (reference sequence). The CDR3 sequence is 12 residues long. The V end lost 0 bases, the J end lost 8 bases, and 7 bases lay between the germline ends.

The chain has TRBV2 and TRBJ1-2, with no clear D. This CDR3 comprises 10 residues. The V end lost 3 bases, the J end lost 8 bases, and 4 bases lay between the germline ends. Germline V CDR1 and CDR2: SNHLY, FYNNEI. CDR3 sequence reads: CASSDEGYTF. The CDR3 nucleotides are TGTGCCAGCAGTGACGAGGGCTACACCTTC.

The chain couples TRBV7-9 to TRBJ2-1; D is ambiguous. The CDR3 extends over 17 amino acids. Germline V gene lookup returns CDR1 SEHNR and CDR2 FQNEAQ (reference sequence). V lost 0 bases and J 6 bases, leaving 18 bases between the germline ends. CDR3 coding DNA: TGTGCCAGCAGCTTAGCTGTGATGTCTAGTGGGTTCAATGAGCAGTTCTTC. Translating it yields CASSLAVMSSGFNEQFF. The variable domain in full, with the rest retrieved from reference TRBV7-9 and TRBJ2-1, is DTGVSQNPRHKITKRGQNVTFRCDPISEHNRLYWYRQTLGQGPEFLTYFQNEAQLEKSRLLSDRFSAERPKGSFSTLEIQRTEQGDSAMYLCASSLAVMSSGFNEQFFGPGTRLTVL.

The chain's CDR3 is CASSGGGQAKGAFF. The CDR3 region has the DNA TGTGCCAGCAGCGGAGGGGGACAGGCAAAAGGAGCTTTCTTT. The V call is TRBV9, the J call TRBJ1-1, with TRBD1 matching 8 bases. Germline CDR1 is SGDLS and CDR2 is YYNGEE. Losses at the gene ends were 3 bases for V and 10 bases for J; bases not matched to a gene: 11. The CDR3 is 14 residues long.

The chain joins TRBV27 to TRBJ1-1; D is perhaps TRBD1 (6 bases). This CDR3 has 15 residues. Germline CDR1 reads MNHEY; CDR2 reads SMNVEV (reference sequence). Trimming left V 2 bases short and J 1 base short, with 11 bases between. The CDR3 is CASSLQGYENTEAFF. CDR3 nucleotide sequence: TGTGCCAGCAGTTTACAGGGGTACGAGAACACTGAAGCTTTCTTT.

The genes are TRBV18 and TRBJ1-4; TRBD1 matches at 11 bases. CDR1 is KGHSH and CDR2 is LQKENI in the germline V gene. J lost 3 bases, V lost 1 base, and 4 bases had no gene match. The CDR3 covers 17 residues. The DNA of the CDR3 is TGTGCCAGCTCACCACTTCGGACAGGGGGCTCTAATGAAAAACTGTTTTTT. Its protein product is CASSPLRTGGSNEKLFF.

The V gene is TRBV14, the J gene TRBJ2-1; D possibly corresponds to TRBD2 (6 bases). The V and J ends lost 1 base and 10 bases respectively, with 11 bases between them. The CDR3 extends over 13 amino acids. CDR1 SGHDN and CDR2 FVKESK come from the germline V gene. CDR3 nucleotide sequence: TGTGCCAGCAGCCAAGTTATAGCGGCAGAGCAGTTCTTC. Translation gives CASSQVIAAEQFF.

The chain employs TRBV4-2 and TRBJ1-4; TRBD1 matches at 7 bases. Germline V gene data show CDR1 as LGHNA and CDR2 as YNFKEQ. The ends lost 0 bases at V and 6 bases at J; junction bases unmatched: 10. The CDR3 totals 17 residues. DNA for the CDR3: TGTGCCAGCAGCCAAGAAGTTGGTAACAGGGGATATGAAAAACTGTTTTTT. Translating gives CASSQEVGNRGYEKLFF.

The chain employs TRBV5-1 and TRBJ2-3; TRBD1 agrees at 7 bases. CDR1 and CDR2 from the germline V gene are SGHRS and YFSETQ. The CDR3 has 15 residues. V dropped 4 bases and J dropped 1; count of bases not matched to a gene: 6. The CDR3 bases are TGCGCCAGCAGCACAGACAGGGTAGGCACAGATACGCAGTATTTT. It encodes CASSTDRVGTDTQYF.

The CDR3 loop reads CASSEGSSNQPQHF. In DNA form, the CDR3 reads TGTGCCAGCAGTGAAGGGAGTAGCAATCAGCCCCAGCATTTT. The rearrangement joins TRBV6-1 to TRBJ1-5; D ambiguous. This CDR3 region has 14 residues. Per the germline V gene, CDR1 is MNHNS and CDR2 is SASEGT. The ends were cut back, 1 base at V and 0 bases at J, with 4 bases in the middle.

This clone was counted a single time. This chain links TRBV7-8 with TRBJ1-5, with D uncertain. Trimming took off 1 base at V and 2 bases at J, with 9 bases between the two ends. This CDR3 contains 15 residues. Per the germline V gene, CDR1 is SGHVS and CDR2 is FQNEAQ. In DNA form, the CDR3 reads TGTGCCAGCAGCTTAGGTGGGCCTGGCAATCAGCCCCAGCATTTT. Protein sequence: CASSLGGPGNQPQHF.

The rearrangement joins TRBV7-2 to TRBJ2-1; 11 bases are shared with TRBD2. The trim removed 5 bases at V and 9 bases at J, leaving 6 bases unmatched. This CDR3 spans 14 amino acids. The germline CDR1 and CDR2 sequences are SGHTA and FQGNSA. CDR3 sequence: CASSMTSGTPEQFF. Here the CDR3 DNA reads TGTGCCAGCAGCATGACTAGCGGGACCCCTGAGCAGTTCTTC.